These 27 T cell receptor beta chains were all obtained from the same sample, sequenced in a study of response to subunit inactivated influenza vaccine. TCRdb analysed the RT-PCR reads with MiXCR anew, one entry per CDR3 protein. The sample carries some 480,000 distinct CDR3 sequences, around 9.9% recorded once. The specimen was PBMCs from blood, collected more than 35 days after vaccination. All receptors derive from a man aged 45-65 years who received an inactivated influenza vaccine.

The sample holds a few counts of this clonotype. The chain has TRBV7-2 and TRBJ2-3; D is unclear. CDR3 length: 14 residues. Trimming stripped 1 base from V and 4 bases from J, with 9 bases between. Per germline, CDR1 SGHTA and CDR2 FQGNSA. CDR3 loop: CASSLGAVSDTQYF. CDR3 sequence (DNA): TGTGCCAGCAGCTTAGGTGCAGTGTCAGATACGCAGTATTTT.

The CDR3 is CASSLADGTYEQYF. CDR3 in DNA: TGCGCCAGCAGCTTGGCCGACGGTACCTACGAGCAGTACTTC. This chain uses TRBV5-1 with TRBJ2-7; D remains unclear. This CDR3 has 14 amino acids. Trimming cost V 0 bases and J 2 bases, with 9 bases left between them. CDR1 SGHRS and CDR2 YFSETQ come from the germline V gene.

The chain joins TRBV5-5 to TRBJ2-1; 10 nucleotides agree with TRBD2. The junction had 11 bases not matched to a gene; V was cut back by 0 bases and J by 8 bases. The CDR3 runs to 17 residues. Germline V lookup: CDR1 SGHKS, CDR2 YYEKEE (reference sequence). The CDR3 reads CASSLGRWLAGEYEQFF. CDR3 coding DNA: TGTGCCAGCAGCTTGGGGCGTTGGCTAGCGGGAGAATATGAGCAGTTCTTC.

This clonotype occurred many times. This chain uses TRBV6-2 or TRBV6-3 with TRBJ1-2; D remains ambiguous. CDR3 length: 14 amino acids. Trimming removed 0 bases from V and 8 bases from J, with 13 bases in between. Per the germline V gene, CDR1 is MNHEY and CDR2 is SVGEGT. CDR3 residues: CASSYSNRVDGYTF. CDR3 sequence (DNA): TGTGCCAGCAGTTACTCGAATCGGGTAGACGGCTACACCTTC.

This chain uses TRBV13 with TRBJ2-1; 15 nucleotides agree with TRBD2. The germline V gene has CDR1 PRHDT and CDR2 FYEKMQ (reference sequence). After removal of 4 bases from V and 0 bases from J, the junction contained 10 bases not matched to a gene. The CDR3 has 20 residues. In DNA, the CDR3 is TGTGCCAGCAGCTCCCATCGGACTAGCGGGAGGGCCAGCTCCTACAATGAGCAGTTCTTC. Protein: CASSSHRTSGRASSYNEQFF.

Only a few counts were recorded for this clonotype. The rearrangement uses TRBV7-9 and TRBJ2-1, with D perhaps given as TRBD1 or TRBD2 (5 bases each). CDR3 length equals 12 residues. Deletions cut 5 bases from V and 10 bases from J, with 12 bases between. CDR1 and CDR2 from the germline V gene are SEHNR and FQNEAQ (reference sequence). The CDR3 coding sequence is TGTGCCAGCAGCCCTGGGACGGCCGAGCAGTTCTTC. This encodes CASSPGTAEQFF.

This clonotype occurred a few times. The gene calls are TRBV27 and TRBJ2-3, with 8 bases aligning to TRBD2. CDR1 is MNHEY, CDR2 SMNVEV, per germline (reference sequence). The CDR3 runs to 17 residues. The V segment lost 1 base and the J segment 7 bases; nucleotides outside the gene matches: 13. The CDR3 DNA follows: TGTGCCAGCAGTTTATGGTCTGTACGGGGGGGCATGCATACGCAGTATTTT. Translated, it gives CASSLWSVRGGMHTQYF.

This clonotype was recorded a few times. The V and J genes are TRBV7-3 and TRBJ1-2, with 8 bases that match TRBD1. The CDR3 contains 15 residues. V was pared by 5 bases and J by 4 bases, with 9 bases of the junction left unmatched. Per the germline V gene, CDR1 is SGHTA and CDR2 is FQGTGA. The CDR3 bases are TGTGCCAGCAGCCCAGCTGCAGGGGGCGGCTATGGCTACACCTTC. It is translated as CASSPAAGGGYGYTF. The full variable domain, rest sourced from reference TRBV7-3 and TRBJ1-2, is GAGVSQTPSNKVTEKGKYVELRCDPISGHTALYWYRQSLGQGPEFLIYFQGTGAADDSGLPNDRFFAVRPEGSVSTLKIQRTERGDSAVYLCASSPAAGGGYGYTFGSGTRLTVV.

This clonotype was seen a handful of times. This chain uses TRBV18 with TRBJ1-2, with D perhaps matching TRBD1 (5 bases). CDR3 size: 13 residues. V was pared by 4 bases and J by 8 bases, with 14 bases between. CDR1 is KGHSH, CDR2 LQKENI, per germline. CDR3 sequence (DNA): TGTGCCAGCTCACTCTCACGGGACGTCGGCTACACCTTC. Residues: CASSLSRDVGYTF. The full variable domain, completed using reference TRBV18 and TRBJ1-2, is NAGVMQNPRHLVRRRGQEARLRCSPMKGHSHVYWYRQLPEEGLKFMVYLQKENIIDESGMPKERFSAEFPKEGPSILRIQQVVRGDSAAYFCASSLSRDVGYTFGSGTRLTVV.

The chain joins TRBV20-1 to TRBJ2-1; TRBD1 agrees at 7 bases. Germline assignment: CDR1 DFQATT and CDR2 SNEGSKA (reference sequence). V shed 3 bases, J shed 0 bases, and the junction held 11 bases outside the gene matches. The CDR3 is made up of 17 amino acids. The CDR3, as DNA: TGCAGTGCTAGGGCCTCGGACAGGCCTCGCTCCTACAATGAGCAGTTCTTC. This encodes CSARASDRPRSYNEQFF.

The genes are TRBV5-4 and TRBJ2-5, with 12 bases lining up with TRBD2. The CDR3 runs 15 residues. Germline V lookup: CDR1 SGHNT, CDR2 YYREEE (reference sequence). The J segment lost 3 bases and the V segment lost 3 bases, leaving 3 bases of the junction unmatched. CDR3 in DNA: TGTGCCAGCAGCTCACGACTAGCGGGGGAAGAGACCCAGTACTTC. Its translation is CASSSRLAGEETQYF.

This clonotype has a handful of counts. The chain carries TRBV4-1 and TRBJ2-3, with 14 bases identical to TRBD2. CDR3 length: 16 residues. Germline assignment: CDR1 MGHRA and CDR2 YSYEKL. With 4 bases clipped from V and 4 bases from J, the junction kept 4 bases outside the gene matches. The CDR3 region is CASSLQGLAGADTQYF. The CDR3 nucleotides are TGCGCCAGCAGCCTCCAGGGACTAGCGGGGGCAGATACGCAGTATTTT.

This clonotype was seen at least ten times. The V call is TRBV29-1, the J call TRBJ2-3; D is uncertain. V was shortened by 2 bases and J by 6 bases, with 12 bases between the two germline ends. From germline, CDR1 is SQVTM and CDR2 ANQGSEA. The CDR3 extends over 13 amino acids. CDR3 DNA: TGCAGCGTTGAATTTAGGCTTCAGGATACGCAGTATTTT. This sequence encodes CSVEFRLQDTQYF.

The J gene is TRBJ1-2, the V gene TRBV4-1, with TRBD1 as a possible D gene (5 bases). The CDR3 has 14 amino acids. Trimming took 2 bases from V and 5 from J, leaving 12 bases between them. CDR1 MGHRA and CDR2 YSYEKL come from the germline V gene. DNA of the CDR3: TGCGCCAGCAGCCAACAAGGGACGGGATATGGCTACACCTTC. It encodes CASSQQGTGYGYTF.

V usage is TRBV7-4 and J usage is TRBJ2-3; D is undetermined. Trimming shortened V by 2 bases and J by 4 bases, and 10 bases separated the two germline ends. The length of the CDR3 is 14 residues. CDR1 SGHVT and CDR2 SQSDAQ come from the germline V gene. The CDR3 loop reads CASSLRIEPDTQYF. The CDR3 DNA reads TGTGCCAGCAGCTTAAGGATAGAACCAGATACGCAGTATTTT.

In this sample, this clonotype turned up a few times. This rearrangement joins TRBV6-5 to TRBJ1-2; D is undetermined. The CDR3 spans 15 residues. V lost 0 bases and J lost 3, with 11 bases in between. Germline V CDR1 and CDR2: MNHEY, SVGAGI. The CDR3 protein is CASSYSAESYYGYTF. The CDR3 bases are TGTGCCAGCAGTTACTCGGCAGAGTCTTACTATGGCTACACCTTC.

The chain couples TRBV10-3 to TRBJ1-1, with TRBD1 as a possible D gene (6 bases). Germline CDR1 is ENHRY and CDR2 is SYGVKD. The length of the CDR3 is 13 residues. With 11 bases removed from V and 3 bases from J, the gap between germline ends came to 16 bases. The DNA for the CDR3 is TGTGCCTCCAACAGGGAAGCGGACACTGAAGCTTTCTTT. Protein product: CASNREADTEAFF.

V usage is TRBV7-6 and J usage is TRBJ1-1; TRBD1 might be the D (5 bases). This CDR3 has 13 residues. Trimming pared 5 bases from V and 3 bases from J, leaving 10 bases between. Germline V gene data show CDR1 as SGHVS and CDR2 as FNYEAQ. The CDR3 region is CASSAGRDTEAFF. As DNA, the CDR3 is TGTGCCAGCAGCGCGGGCAGGGACACTGAAGCTTTCTTT.

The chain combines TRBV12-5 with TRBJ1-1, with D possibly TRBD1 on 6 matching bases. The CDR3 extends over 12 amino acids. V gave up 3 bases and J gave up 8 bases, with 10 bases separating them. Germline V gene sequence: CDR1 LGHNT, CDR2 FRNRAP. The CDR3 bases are TGTGCTAGTGGTTTTGGGGGGCAGGAAGCTTTCTTT. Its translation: CASGFGGQEAFF.

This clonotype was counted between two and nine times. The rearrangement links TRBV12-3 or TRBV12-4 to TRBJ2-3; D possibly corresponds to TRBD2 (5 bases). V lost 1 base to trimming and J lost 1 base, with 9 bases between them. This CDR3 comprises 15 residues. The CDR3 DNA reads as TGTGCCAGCAGTTTAGGAGGGTTTCGCACAGATACGCAGTATTTT. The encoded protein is CASSLGGFRTDTQYF.

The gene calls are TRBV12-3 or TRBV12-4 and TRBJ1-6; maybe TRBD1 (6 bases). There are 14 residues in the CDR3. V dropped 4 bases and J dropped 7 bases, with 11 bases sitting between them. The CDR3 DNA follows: TGTGCCAGCAGTTCAGGGGCGCTGAATTCACCCCTCCACTTT. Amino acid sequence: CASSSGALNSPLHF.

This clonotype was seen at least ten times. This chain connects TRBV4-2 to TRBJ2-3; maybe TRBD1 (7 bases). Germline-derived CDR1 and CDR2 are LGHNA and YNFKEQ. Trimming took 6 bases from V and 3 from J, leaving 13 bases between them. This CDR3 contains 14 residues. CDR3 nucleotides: TGTGCCAGCAGTCAACAGGGGAGGACAGATACGCAGTATTTT. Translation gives CASSQQGRTDTQYF.

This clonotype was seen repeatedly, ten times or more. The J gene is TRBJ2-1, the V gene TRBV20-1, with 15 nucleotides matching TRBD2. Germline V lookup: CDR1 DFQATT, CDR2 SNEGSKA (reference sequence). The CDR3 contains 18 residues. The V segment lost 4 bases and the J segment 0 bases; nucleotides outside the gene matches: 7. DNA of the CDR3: TGCAGTGCTATTGGGACTAGCGGGAGGTCGAGCTCCTACAATGAGCAGTTCTTC. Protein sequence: CSAIGTSGRSSSYNEQFF.

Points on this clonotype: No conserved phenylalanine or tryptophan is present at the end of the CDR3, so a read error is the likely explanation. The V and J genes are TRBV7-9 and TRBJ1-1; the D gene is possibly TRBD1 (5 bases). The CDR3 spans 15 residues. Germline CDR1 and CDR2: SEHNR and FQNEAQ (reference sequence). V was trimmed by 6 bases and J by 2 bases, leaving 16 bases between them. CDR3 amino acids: CASRVDGTPNTEAFS. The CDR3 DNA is TGTGCCAGCAGAGTCGACGGGACTCCTAACACTGAAGCTTTCTCT.

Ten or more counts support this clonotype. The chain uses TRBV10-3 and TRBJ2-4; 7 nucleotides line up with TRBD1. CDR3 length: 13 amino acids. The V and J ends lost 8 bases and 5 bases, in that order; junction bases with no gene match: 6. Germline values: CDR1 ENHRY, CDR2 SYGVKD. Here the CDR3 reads CAIQQGLENIQYF. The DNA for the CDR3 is TGTGCCATCCAACAGGGGCTGGAAAACATTCAGTACTTC.

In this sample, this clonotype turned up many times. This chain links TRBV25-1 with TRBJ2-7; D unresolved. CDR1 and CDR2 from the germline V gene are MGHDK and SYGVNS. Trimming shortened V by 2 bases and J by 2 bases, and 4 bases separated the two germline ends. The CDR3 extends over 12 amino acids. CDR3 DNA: TGTGCCAGCAGTGAAAACCCCTACGAGCAGTACTTC. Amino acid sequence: CASSENPYEQYF.

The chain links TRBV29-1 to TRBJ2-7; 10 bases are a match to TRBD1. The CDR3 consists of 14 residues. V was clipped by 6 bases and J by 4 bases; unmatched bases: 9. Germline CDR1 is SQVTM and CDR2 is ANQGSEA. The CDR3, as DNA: TGCAGCGTCCGACGGGACAGGGGCGGGTACGAGCAGTACTTC. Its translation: CSVRRDRGGYEQYF.